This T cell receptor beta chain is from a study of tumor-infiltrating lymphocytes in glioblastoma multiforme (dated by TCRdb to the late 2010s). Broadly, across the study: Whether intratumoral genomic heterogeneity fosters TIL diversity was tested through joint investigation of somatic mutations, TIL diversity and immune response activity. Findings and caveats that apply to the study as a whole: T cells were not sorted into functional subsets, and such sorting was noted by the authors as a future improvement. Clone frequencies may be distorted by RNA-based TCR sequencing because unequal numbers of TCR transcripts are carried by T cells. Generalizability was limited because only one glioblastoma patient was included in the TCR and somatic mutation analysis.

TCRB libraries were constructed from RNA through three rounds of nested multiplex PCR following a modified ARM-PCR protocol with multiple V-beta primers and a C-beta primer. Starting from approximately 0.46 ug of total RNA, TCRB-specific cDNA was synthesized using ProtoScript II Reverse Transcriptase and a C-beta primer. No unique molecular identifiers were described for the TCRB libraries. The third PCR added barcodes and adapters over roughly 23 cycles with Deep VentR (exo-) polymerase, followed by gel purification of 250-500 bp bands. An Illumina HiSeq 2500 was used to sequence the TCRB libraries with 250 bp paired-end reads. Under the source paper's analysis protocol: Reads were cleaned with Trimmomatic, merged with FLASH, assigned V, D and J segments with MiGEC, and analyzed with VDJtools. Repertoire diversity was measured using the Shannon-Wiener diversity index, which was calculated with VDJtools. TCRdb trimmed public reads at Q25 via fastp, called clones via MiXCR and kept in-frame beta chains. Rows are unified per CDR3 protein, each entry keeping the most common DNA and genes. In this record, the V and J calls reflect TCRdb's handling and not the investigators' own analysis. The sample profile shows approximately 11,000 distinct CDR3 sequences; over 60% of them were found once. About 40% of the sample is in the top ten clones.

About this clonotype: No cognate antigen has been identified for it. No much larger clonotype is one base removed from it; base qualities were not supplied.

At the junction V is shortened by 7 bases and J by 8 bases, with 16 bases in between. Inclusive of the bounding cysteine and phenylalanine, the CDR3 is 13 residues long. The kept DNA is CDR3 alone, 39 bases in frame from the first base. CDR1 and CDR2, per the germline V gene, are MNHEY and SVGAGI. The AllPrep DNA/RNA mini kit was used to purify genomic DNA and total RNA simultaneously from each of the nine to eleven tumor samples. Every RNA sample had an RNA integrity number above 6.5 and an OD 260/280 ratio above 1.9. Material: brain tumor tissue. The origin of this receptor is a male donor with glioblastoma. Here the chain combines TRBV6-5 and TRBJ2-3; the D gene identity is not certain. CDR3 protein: CASKLTRWATQYF. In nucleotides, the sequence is TGTGCCAGCAAACTAACAAGGTGGGCTACGCAGTATTTT.